This section outlines one TCR beta chain sequence together with its context. Antigen specificity is unknown. Sequencing was performed with immunoSEQ multiplex PCR; in TCRdb, only in-frame clones are kept and a portion is missing. The profile shows some 190,000 clones, approximately 86% of them singletons. The data were taken from a study of T cell responses to AZD1222 COVID-19 vaccine. Whole-study results and caveats: Donors were largely white British and mainly female; clonal diversity was possibly underestimated. Two doses of AZD1222 preceded a rise in Spike-specific TCR breadth and depth.

The CDR3 spans 16 residues. Germline assignment: CDR1 LNHDA and CDR2 SQIVND (reference sequence). The trim removed 1 base at V and 6 bases at J, leaving 6 bases unmatched. The sequences come from peripheral blood, collected on day 0 of AZD1222 vaccination. The sequence was obtained from an adult in good health. V gene TRBV19 combines with J gene TRBJ2-1; 10 bases align to TRBD1. CDR3 DNA sequence: TGTGCCAGTAGTATAGCCCGACAGGGGGCGGGCAATGAGCAGTTCTTC. As protein: CASSIARQGAGNEQFF.